The present TCR beta chain was sequenced within a study of blood T cells in healthy people across ages. Study-wide findings and caveats: Naive CD4+ cell counts and diversity both ran higher in long-lived than in aged donors. In the absence of known donor CMV status, changes in expanded clonotypes were possibly confounded.

This clonotype was seen at least ten times. What it recognizes is unknown. The use of a sample-barcoded 5' primer and a J-beta primer mix characterized a second PCR of roughly 7 to 12 cycles. Tagging of each cDNA molecule was performed by a template-switch adaptor with 12 random nucleotides. TCRdb independently ran MiXCR on the 5' RACE reads; one entry per CDR3 protein. The table includes around 600,000 distinct CDR3 sequences, 45% to 55% detected once. This CDR3 comprises 16 residues. Germline lookup yields CDR1 MNHNY and CDR2 SVGAGI (reference sequence). V gave up 6 bases and J gave up 0 bases, with 15 bases separating them.

The TCR was taken from a man aged 80 or over in good health. The chain joins TRBV6-6 to TRBJ2-1, with D tentatively TRBD1 (6 bases). Sequencing used blood. CDR3 DNA: TGTGCCAGCAGGGAAACTCAGGGGACCTCCTACAATGAGCAGTTCTTC. Protein product: CASRETQGTSYNEQFF.